This entry concerns a single T cell receptor (beta chain). The antigen is undetermined. From germline, CDR1 is LNHNV and CDR2 YYDKDF (reference sequence). The V and J ends lost 0 bases and 5 bases respectively, with 14 bases between them. CDR3 length: 15 amino acids. These data belong to a study of T cell responses to AZD1222 COVID-19 vaccine. Study-wide points: Just six or seven AZD1222 recipients tested seropositive at baseline. Spike-specific TCR breadth and depth were elevated following two AZD1222 doses.

Data came from immunoSEQ multiplex PCR; TCRdb stores just in-frame clones and leaves some out. The sample holds 100,000 to 150,000 clones, 85% to 95% seen once. This clonotype originated in an adult in good health. This specimen was peripheral blood, taken on day 0 of AZD1222 vaccination. The J gene is TRBJ2-7, the V gene TRBV15; possibly TRBD1 or TRBD2 for D (5 bases each). This CDR3 is CATSRDIGTLHEQYF. CDR3 DNA: TGTGCCACCAGCAGAGATATAGGGACCCTCCACGAGCAGTACTTC. The full variable domain, with the rest looked up from reference TRBV15 and TRBJ2-7, is DAMVIQNPRYQVTQFGKPVTLSCSQTLNHNVMYWYQQKSSQAPKLLFHYYDKDFNNEADTPDNFQSRRPNTSFCFLDIRSPGLGDTAMYLCATSRDIGTLHEQYFGPGTRLTVT.